This is a list of T cell receptor beta chains from one sample in a study of a mutant IDH1 vaccine in newly diagnosed glioma. Sequencing was performed with immunoSEQ multiplex PCR; in TCRdb, only in-frame clones are kept and a portion is missing. The sample records 23,000 or so clones, approximately 91% being singletons. Sequenced here: PBMCs, sampled from a glioma patient treated with radiotherapy, temozolomide or both. The receptor source for this set is a young man with glioma. Both conserved end residues are trimmed from each CDR3.

>TRBJ2-1|TRBV7-9
ASSRRDRFNEQF
>TRBJ1-4|TRBV30
AWNPATLNEKLF
>TRBJ1-5|TRBV4-1
ASSPDRFVGPQH
>TRBJ1-3|TRBV5-4
ASSQAGEAGNTIY
>TRBJ2-3|TRBV11-2
ASSLGLATSTDTQY
>TRBJ1-1|TRBV9
ASSVEALSTEAF
>TRBJ2-1|TRBV27
ASSSPTVWGVGSYNEQF
>TRBJ2-7|TRBV15
ATSRVDAGPRNFEQY
>TRBJ2-3|TRBV6-1
ASSSGTGAADTQY
>TRBJ1-1|TRBV6-4
ASSDSDRATEAF
>TRBJ2-3|TRBV4-1
ASSQGWATGVNTQY
>TRBJ1-1|TRBV13
ASSSRGPPNTEAF
>TRBJ1-1|TRBV2
ASSRGSWNTEAF
>TRBJ2-4|TRBV4-1
ASSQVRSERDIQY
>TRBJ2-5|TRBV2
ASSEASQQETQY
>TRBJ2-1|TRBV5-4
ASSLEGGNEQF
>TRBJ1-1|TRBV7-9
ASSQTASMNTEAF
>TRBJ2-5|TRBV4-1
ASSQLTSDQETQY
>TRBJ1-2|TRBV2
AASGGKGYT
>TRBJ1-6|TRBV7-9
ASSFWDSPLH
>TRBJ1-5|TRBV7-8
ASSLGDDQPQH
>TRBJ1-2|TRBV29-1
SVLGHA
>TRBJ1-6|TRBV6-1
ASSPPGPGRAPLH
>TRBJ2-1|TRBV15
ATSSGTSGKYNEQF
>TRBJ1-3|TRBV5-6
ASSLGGGGNTIY
>TRBJ2-7|TRBV7-6
ASSLVGQAYEQY
>TRBJ1-4|TRBV19
ASSPRIEKLF
>TRBJ2-5|TRBV5-8
ASSWTGTGGWETQY
>TRBJ2-7|TRBV18
ASSPPGQSSYEQY
>TRBJ2-7|TRBV14
ASSPLWSSGIYEQY
>TRBJ2-2|TRBV10-3
AISLNLEAGELF
>TRBJ1-1|TRBV6-5
ASSYRNTEAF
>TRBJ1-4|TRBV5-1
ASSLSGREKLF
>TRBJ2-2|TRBV2
ASRHSNTGELF
>TRBJ1-2|TRBV25-1
ASTIGTGYGYT
>TRBJ2-3|TRBV15
ATSRVPGRGTDTQY
>TRBJ1-3|TRBV16
ASSHPKLLPSSGNTIY
>TRBJ2-3|TRBV5-4
ASSLRTSGRTDTQY
>TRBJ1-1|TRBV5-1
ASSLVMNTEAF
>TRBJ2-3|TRBV30
AWSKYGQGVDTQY
>TRBJ2-2|TRBV2
ASRGGLAGSNTGELF
>TRBJ2-7|TRBV14
ASSTIGLAGKYEQY
>TRBJ1-1|TRBV7-9
ASSPPAGAGPTEAF
>TRBJ1-5|TRBV6-6
ASSPHDRDNQPQH
>TRBJ2-7|TRBV29-1
SVRAPSYEQY
>TRBJ1-3|TRBV12-5
ASGLRGHPSGNTIY
>TRBJ2-5|TRBV5-6
ASSPMTSGRSEETQY
>TRBJ2-3|TRBV6-1
ASSGFITDTQY
>TRBJ2-5|TRBV6-5
ASGQETQY
>TRBJ2-2|TRBV7-7
ASSRDGNTGELF
>TRBJ2-7|TRBV18
ASSPGLAGLSYEQY
>TRBJ1-1|TRBV5-4
ASSYGQEAF
>TRBJ2-7|TRBV5-5
ASSWTSGSYEQY